The 3 T cell receptor beta chains presented below share a single source sample, sequenced in a study of blood T cells in healthy people across ages. The use of a sample-barcoded 5' primer and a J-beta primer mix characterized a second PCR of about 7 to 12 cycles. Via MiXCR, TCRdb re-called the 5' RACE reads, giving one row per CDR3 protein. The sample has 500,000 to 600,000 distinct CDR3 sequences; 25% to 30% are singletons. Sequenced: blood. Every receptor here comes from an older woman in good health.

This clonotype appeared a few times. This sequence joins TRBV6-4 and TRBJ2-1; a weak D match, TRBD2 (6 bases). The CDR3 is 15 amino acids. CDR1 and CDR2 from the germline V gene are MRHNA and SNTAGT. Trimming left V 4 bases short and J 7 bases short, with 17 bases between. The CDR3 DNA is TGTGCCAGCAGTGTAACCGGGATTGGGGGGAATGAGCAGTTCTTC. Protein product: CASSVTGIGGNEQFF.

The CDR3 sequence is CASSYSLKQLDSYEQYF. The CDR3 nucleotides are TGTGCCAGCAGTTACTCTTTGAAACAGCTAGACTCCTACGAGCAGTACTTC. This rearrangement joins TRBV6-2 or TRBV6-3 to TRBJ2-7; D is ambiguous. The CDR3 sequence is 17 residues long. Germline CDR1 reads MNHEY; CDR2 reads SVGEGT. The ends were cut back, 0 bases at V and 0 bases at J, with 15 bases in the middle.

The V call is TRBV6-2 or TRBV6-3, the J call TRBJ2-4; possibly TRBD2 for D (5 bases). V was shortened by 0 bases and J by 1 base, with 16 bases between the two germline ends. The CDR3 runs to 18 residues. Germline V gene data show CDR1 as MNHEY and CDR2 as SVGEGT. As DNA, the CDR3 is TGTGCCAGCAGTTACTCGAATTCGAGGGCTAGGGCCAAAAACATTCAGTACTTC. As protein: CASSYSNSRARAKNIQYF.